Listed here are 7 T cell receptor beta chains from one sample, sequenced in a study of T cells after yellow fever vaccination. TCRdb re-analysed the 5' RACE reads in MiXCR, keeping a single row per CDR3 protein. The sample consists of 300,000 or so distinct CDR3 sequences, approximately 13% of them appearing once. Sequenced here: CD4+ T cells sorted from PBMCs, sampled 45 days after the yellow fever booster vaccination. These receptors were obtained from a man aged 25 to 45 who received the YFV17D yellow fever vaccine.

The V and J genes are TRBV7-2 and TRBJ2-5; the D call may be TRBD1 or TRBD2 (5 bases each). Trimming removed 5 bases from V and 5 bases from J, with 24 bases in between. The CDR3 totals 17 residues. Germline lookup yields CDR1 SGHTA and CDR2 FQGNSA. The CDR3 nucleotides read TGTGCCAGCAGCCTCCAACCCGTGCCAATCTGGGGGGAGACCCAGTACTTC. This gives the protein CASSLQPVPIWGETQYF.

The rearrangement uses TRBV20-1 and TRBJ1-5, with TRBD1 as a possible D gene (5 bases). Germline V gene sequence: CDR1 DFQATT, CDR2 SNEGSKA (reference sequence). V was shortened by 2 bases and J by 1 base, with 12 bases between the two germline ends. The CDR3 has 15 residues. This chain's CDR3 is CSARSGRGSNQPQHF. For the CDR3, the DNA is TGCAGTGCTAGAAGCGGACGGGGGAGCAATCAGCCCCAGCATTTT.

V usage is TRBV5-1 and J usage is TRBJ2-1; 8 bases are a match to TRBD1. Germline V gene lookup returns CDR1 SGHRS and CDR2 YFSETQ. Losses at the gene ends were 5 bases for V and 1 base for J; bases not matched to a gene: 5. This CDR3 comprises 15 residues. CDR3 region: CASSVTGESYNEQFF. Written as DNA, the CDR3 is TGCGCCAGCAGTGTGACAGGGGAATCCTACAATGAGCAGTTCTTC.

This clonotype was observed a handful of times. V is TRBV10-2 and J is TRBJ1-5, with no clear D. This CDR3 contains 16 residues. The V and J ends lost 3 bases and 7 bases respectively, with 19 bases between them. Germline CDR1 and CDR2: WSHSY and SAAADI. CDR3 region: CASSDVTGSRGQPQHF. DNA for the CDR3: TGCGCCAGCAGTGATGTTACTGGCTCTCGGGGACAGCCCCAGCATTTT.

This chain uses TRBV12-3 or TRBV12-4 with TRBJ2-3; 9 bases are a match to TRBD2. The CDR3 runs 18 residues. Trimming removed 5 bases from V and 0 bases from J; junction bases left unmatched: 12. The CDR3 region has the DNA TGTGCCAGCAGTCCCGCGGGAGGGGGAGGGACTAGCACAGATACGCAGTATTTT. This gives the protein CASSPAGGGGTSTDTQYF.

The CDR3 DNA reads TGCGCCAGCAGCCAAGATGCGGCGGAGTTGAACACCGGGGAGCTGTTTTTT. Residues: CASSQDAAELNTGELFF. V gene TRBV4-3 combines with J gene TRBJ2-2; the D is unclear. Germline CDR1 LGHNA, CDR2 YSLEER. The V end lost 0 bases, the J end lost 1 base, and 12 bases lay between the germline ends. CDR3 length equals 17 residues.

V is TRBV2 and J is TRBJ2-6; D is unclear. CDR1 and CDR2 (germline): SNHLY, FYNNEI. V was shortened by 4 bases and J by 0 bases, with 10 bases between the two germline ends. The CDR3 runs 16 residues. CDR3 nucleotides: TGTGCCAGCAGTGTAAGACGCCCCTCTGGGGCCAACGTCCTGACTTTC. It encodes CASSVRRPSGANVLTF.